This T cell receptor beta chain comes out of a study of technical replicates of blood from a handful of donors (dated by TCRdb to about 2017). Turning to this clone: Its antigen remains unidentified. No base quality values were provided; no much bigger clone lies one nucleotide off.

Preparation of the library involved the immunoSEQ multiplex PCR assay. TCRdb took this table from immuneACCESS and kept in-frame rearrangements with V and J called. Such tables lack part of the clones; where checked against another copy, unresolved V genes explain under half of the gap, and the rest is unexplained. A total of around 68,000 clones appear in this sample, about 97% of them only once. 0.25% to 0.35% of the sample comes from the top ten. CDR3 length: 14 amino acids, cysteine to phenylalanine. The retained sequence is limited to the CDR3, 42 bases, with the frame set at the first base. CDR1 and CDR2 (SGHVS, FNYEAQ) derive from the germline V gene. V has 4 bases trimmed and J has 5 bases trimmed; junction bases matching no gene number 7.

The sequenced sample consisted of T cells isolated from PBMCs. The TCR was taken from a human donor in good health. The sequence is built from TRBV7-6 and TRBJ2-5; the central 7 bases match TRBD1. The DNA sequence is TGTGCCAGCAGCTCTACGACAGGGACGGAGACCCAGTACTTC. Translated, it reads CASSSTTGTETQYF.